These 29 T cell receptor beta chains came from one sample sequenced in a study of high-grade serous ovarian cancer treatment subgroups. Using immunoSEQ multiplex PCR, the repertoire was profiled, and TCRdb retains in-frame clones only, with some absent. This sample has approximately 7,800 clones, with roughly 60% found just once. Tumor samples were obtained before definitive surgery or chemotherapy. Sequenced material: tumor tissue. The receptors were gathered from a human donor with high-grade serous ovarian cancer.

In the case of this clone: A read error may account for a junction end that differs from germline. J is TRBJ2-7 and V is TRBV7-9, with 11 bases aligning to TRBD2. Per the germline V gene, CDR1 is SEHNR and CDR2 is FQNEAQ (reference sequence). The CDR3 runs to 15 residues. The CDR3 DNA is TGTGCCAGCAGCATAGCGGGAGGGGGATCCTACGAGCAGTACTTC. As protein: CASSIAGGGSYEQYF.

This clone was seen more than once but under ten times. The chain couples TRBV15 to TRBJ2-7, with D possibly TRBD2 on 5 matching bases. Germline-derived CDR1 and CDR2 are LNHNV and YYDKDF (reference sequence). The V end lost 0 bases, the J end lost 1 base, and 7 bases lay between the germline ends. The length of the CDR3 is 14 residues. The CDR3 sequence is CATSREGVSYEQYF. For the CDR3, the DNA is TGTGCCACCAGCAGAGAGGGAGTTTCCTACGAGCAGTACTTC.

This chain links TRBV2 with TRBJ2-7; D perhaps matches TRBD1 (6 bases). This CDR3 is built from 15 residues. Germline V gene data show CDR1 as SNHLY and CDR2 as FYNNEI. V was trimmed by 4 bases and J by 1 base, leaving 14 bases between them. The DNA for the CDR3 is TGTGCCAGCAGTGGGGCCCTGACAGGTTCCTACGAGCAGTACTTC. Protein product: CASSGALTGSYEQYF. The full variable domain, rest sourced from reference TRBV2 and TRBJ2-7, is EPEVTQTPSHQVTQMGQEVILRCVPISNHLYFYWYRQILGQKVEFLVSFYNNEISEKSEIFDDQFSVERPDGSNFTLKIRSTKLEDSAMYFCASSGALTGSYEQYFGPGTRLTVT.

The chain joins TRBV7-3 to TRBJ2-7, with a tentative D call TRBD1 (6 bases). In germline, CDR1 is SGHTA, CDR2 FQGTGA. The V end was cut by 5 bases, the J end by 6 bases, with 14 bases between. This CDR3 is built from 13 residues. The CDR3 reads CASSPSQGGEQYF. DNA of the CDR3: TGTGCCAGCAGCCCAAGTCAAGGGGGCGAGCAGTACTTC. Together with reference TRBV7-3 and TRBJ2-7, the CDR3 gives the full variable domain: GAGVSQTPSNKVTEKGKYVELRCDPISGHTALYWYRQSLGQGPEFLIYFQGTGAADDSGLPNDRFFAVRPEGSVSTLKIQRTERGDSAVYLCASSPSQGGEQYFGPGTRLTVT.

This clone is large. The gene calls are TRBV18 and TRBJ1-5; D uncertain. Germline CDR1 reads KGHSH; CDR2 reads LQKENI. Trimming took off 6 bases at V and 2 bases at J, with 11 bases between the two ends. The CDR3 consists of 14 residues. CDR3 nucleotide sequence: TGTGCCAGCTCCCAACGGCAGGGCAATCAGCCCCAGCATTTT. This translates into CASSQRQGNQPQHF.

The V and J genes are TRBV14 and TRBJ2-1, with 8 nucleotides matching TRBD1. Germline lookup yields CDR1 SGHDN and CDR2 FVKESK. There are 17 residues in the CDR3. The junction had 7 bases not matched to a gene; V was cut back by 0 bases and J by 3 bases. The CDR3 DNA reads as TGTGCCAGCAGCCAAGAGGGCGGGGACAGGTTCTACAATGAGCAGTTCTTC. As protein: CASSQEGGDRFYNEQFF. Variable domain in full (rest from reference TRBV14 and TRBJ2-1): EAGVTQFPSHSVIEKGQTVTLRCDPISGHDNLYWYRRVMGKEIKFLLHFVKESKQDESGMPNNRFLAERTGGTYSTLKVQPAELEDSGVYFCASSQEGGDRFYNEQFFGPGTRLTVL.

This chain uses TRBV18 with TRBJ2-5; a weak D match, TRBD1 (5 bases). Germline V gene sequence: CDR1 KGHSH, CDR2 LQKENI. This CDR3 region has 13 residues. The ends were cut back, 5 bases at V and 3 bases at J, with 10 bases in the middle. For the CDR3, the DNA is TGTGCCAGCTCATTCACCAGGGAAGAGACCCAGTACTTC. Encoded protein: CASSFTREETQYF.

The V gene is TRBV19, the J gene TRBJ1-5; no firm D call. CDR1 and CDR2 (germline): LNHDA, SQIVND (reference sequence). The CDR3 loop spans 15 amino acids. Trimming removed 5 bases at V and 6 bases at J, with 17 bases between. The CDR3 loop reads CASSYSGVGVQPQHF. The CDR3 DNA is TGTGCCAGTAGTTATTCCGGGGTCGGGGTTCAGCCCCAGCATTTT.

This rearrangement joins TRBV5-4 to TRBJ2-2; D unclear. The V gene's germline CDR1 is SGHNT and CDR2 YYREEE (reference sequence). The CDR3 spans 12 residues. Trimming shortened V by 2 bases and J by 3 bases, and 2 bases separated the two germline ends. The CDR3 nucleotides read TGTGCCAGCAGCTTCGACACCGGGGAGCTGTTTTTT. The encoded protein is CASSFDTGELFF.

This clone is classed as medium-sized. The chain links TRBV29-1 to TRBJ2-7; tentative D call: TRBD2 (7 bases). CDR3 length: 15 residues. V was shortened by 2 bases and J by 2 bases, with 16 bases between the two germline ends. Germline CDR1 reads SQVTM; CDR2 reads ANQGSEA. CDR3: CSVEWGGHSPYEQYF. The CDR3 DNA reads TGCAGCGTTGAATGGGGGGGCCATAGTCCCTACGAGCAGTACTTC.

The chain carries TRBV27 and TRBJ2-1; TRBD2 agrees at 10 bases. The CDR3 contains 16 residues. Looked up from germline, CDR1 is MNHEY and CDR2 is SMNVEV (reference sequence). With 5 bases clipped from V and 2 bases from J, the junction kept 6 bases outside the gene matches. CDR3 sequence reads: CASSPIAGGAYNEQFF. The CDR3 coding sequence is TGTGCCAGCAGTCCTATAGCGGGAGGTGCCTACAATGAGCAGTTCTTC.

The CDR3 region is CASSFSRGSTGELFF. In DNA, the CDR3 is TGTGCCAGCAGCTTTTCCAGGGGGAGCACCGGGGAGCTGTTTTTT. The V call is TRBV7-2, the J call TRBJ2-2; 7 bases are a match to TRBD1. The CDR3 is 15 residues long. The germline CDR1 and CDR2 sequences are SGHTA and FQGNSA. The V and J ends lost 3 bases and 4 bases, in that order; junction bases with no gene match: 5. The whole variable domain, remainder taken from reference TRBV7-2 and TRBJ2-2, is GAGVSQSPSNKVTEKGKDVELRCDPISGHTALYWYRQSLGQGLEFLIYFQGNSAPDKSGLPSDRFSAERTGGSVSTLTIQRTQQEDSAVYLCASSFSRGSTGELFFGEGSRLTVL.

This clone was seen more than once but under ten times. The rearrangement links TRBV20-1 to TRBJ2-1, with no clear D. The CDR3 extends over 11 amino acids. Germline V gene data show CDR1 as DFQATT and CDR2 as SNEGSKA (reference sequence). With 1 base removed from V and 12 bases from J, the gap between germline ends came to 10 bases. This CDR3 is CSARVTDRQFF. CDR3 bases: TGCAGTGCTAGAGTGACGGACCGGCAGTTCTTC.

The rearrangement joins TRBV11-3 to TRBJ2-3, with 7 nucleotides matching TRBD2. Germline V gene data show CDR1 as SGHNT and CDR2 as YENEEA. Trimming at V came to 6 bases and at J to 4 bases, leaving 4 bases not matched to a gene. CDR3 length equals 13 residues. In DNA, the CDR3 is TGTGCCAGCAGGGGACTATCTGCAGATACGCAGTATTTT. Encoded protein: CASRGLSADTQYF.

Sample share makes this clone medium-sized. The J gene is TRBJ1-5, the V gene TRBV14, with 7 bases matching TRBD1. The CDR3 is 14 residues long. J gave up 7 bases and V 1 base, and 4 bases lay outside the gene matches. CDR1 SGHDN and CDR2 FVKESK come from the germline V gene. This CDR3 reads CASSQGQGQQPQHF. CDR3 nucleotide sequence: TGTGCCAGCAGCCAAGGACAGGGACAGCAGCCCCAGCATTTT. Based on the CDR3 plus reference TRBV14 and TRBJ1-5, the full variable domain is EAGVTQFPSHSVIEKGQTVTLRCDPISGHDNLYWYRRVMGKEIKFLLHFVKESKQDESGMPNNRFLAERTGGTYSTLKVQPAELEDSGVYFCASSQGQGQQPQHFGDGTRLSIL.

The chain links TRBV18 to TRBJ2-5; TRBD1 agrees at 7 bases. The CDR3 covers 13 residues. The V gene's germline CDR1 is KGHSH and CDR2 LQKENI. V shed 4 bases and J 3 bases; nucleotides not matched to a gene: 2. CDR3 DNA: TGTGCCAGCTCACTCGGACAGGAAGAGACCCAGTACTTC. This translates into CASSLGQEETQYF.

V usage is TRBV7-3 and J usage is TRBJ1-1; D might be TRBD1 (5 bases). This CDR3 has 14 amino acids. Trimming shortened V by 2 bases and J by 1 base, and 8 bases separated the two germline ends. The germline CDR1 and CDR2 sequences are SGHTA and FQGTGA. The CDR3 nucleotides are TGTGCCAGCAGCTTAGGGGGGGAGAACACTGAAGCTTTCTTT. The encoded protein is CASSLGGENTEAFF.

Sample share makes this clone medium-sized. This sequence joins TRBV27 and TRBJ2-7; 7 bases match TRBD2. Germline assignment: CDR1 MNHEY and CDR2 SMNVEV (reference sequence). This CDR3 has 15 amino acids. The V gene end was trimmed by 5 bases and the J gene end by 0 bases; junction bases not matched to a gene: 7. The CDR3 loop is CASSILAGSSYEQYF. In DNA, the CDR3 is TGTGCCAGCAGTATTTTAGCGGGTAGCTCCTACGAGCAGTACTTC.

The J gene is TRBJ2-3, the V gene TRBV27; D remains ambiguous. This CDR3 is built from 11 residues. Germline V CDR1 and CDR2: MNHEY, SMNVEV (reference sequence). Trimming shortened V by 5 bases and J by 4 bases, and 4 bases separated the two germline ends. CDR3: CASSLADTQYF. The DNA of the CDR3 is TGTGCCAGCAGTCTGGCAGATACGCAGTATTTT.

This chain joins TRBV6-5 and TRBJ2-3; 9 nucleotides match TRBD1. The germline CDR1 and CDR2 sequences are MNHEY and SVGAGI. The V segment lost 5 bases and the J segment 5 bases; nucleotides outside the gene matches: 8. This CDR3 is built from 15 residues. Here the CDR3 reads CASSADRGAVDTQYF. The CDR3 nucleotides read TGTGCCAGCAGTGCGGACAGGGGCGCAGTAGATACGCAGTATTTT.

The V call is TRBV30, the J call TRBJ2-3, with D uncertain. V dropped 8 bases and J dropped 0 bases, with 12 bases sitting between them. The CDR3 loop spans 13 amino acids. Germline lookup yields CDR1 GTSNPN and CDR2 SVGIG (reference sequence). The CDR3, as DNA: TGTGCCGGAATCGGGTATAGCACAGATACGCAGTATTTT. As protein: CAGIGYSTDTQYF.

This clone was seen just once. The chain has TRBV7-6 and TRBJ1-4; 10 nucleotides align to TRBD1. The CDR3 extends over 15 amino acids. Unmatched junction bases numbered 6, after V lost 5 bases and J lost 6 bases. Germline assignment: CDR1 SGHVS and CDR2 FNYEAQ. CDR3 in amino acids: CASSPPGTGDEKLFF. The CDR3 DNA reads TGTGCCAGCAGCCCGCCCGGGACAGGGGATGAAAAACTGTTTTTT.

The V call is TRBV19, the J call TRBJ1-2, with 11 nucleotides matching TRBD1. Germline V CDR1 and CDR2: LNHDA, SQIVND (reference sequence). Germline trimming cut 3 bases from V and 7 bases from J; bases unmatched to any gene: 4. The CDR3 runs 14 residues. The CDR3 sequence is CASSMDRGLTGYTF. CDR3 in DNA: TGTGCCAGTAGTATGGACAGGGGGCTAACTGGCTACACCTTC.

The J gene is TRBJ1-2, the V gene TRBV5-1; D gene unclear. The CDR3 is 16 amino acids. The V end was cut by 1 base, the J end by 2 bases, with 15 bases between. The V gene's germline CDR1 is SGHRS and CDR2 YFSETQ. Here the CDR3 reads CASSLTRGVGNYGYTF. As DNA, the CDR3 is TGCGCCAGCAGCTTGACACGGGGAGTGGGAAACTATGGCTACACCTTC.

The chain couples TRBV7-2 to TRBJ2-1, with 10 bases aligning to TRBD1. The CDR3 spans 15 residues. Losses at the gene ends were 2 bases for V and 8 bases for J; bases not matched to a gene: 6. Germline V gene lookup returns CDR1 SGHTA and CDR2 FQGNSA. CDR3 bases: TGTGCCAGCAGCTTAAACGGACAGGGGGTCGATGAGCAGTTCTTC. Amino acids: CASSLNGQGVDEQFF.

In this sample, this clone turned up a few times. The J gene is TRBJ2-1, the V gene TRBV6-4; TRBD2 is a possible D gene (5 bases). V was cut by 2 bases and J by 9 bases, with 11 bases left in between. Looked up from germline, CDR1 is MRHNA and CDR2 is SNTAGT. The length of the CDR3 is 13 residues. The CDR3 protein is CASSDRRYGEQFF. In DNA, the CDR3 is TGTGCCAGCAGTGACCGGAGGTACGGTGAGCAGTTCTTC.

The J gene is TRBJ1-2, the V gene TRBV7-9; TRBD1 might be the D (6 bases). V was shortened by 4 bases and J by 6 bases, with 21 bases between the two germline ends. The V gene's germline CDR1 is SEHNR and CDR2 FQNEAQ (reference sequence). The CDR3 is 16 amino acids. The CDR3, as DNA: TGTGCCAGCAGCTCATTAGGGGGGCCACCGCGTCATGGCTACACCTTC. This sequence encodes CASSSLGGPPRHGYTF.

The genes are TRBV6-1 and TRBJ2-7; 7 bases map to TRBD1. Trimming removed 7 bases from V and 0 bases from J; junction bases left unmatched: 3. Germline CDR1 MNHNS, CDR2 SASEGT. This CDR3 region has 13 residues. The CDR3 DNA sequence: TGTGCCAGCAAACAGGGGATCTCCTACGAGCAGTACTTC. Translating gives CASKQGISYEQYF.

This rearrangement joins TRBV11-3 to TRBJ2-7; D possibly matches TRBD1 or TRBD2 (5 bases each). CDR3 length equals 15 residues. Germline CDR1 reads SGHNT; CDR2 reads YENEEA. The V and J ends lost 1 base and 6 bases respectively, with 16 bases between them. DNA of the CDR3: TGTGCCAGCAGCTTAGTCGAGGGGTCTAGCTCCGAGCAGTACTTC. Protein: CASSLVEGSSSEQYF.